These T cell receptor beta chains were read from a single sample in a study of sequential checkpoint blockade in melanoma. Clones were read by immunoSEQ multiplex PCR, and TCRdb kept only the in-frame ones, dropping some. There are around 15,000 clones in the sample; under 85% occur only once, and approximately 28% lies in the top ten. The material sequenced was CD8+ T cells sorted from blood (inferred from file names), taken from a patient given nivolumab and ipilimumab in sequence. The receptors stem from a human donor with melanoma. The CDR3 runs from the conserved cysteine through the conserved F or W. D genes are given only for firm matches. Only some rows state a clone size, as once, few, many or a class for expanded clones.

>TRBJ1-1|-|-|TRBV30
TGTGCCTGGATGGGAGGGGACATCATGAACACTGAAGCTTTCTTT
CAWMGGDIMNTEAFF
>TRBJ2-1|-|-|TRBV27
TGTGCCAGCGGGGGGAGTTTTAATGAGCAGTTCTTC
CASGGSFNEQFF
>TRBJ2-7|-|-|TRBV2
TGTGCCAGCAGGAGCTTACAGGGCGCAAGCTCCTACGAGCAGTACTTC
CASRSLQGASSYEQYF
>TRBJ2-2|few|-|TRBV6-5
TGTGCCAGCAGTTACGGGCCTCCCCCCGGGGAGCTGTTTTTT
CASSYGPPPGELFF
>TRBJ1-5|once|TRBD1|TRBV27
TGTGCCAGCAGGACAGGGAGCAATCAGCCCCAGCATTTT
CASRTGSNQPQHF
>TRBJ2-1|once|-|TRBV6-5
TGTGCCAGCAGTTACTCCCCCAGGACTGTCTACAATGAGCAGTTCTTC
CASSYSPRTVYNEQFF
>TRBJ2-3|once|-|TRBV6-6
TGTGCCACCAGCCAGAATTCTCTCACAGATACGCAGTATTTT
CATSQNSLTDTQYF
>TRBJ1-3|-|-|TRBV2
TGTGCCAGCAGTGACGGCGGGGATCTCTCTGGAAACACCATATATTTT
CASSDGGDLSGNTIYF
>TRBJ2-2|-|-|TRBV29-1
TGCAGCGTTGAGCCAGAGAACACCGGGGAGCTGTTTTTT
CSVEPENTGELFF
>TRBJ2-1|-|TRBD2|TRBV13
TGTGCCAGCAGCTTTATGGCGGCTAGCGGGGGTTCATACAATGAGCAGTTCTTC
CASSFMAASGGSYNEQFF